This TCR beta chain was obtained from a study of post-analysis software for immune sequencing data. Whole-study results and caveats: A few TRBV segments occurring more often in patients than controls included TRBV5-6, TRBV5-1 and TRBV20-1. Significantly lower normalized Chao1 diversity was found in patients with multiple sclerosis relative to controls.

Germline values: CDR1 GTSNPN, CDR2 SVGIG (reference sequence). V lost 2 bases and J lost 5, with 4 bases in between. This CDR3 is 11 amino acids long. This clonotype appeared once. Its antigen is unknown. Tagging with unique molecular identifiers was a feature of the TCR beta cDNA libraries. Using its own MiXCR run on the PCR reads, TCRdb lists one record per CDR3 protein. The sample yields roughly 170,000 distinct CDR3 sequences, about 29% seen once. This TCR came from a girl under 18 with multiple sclerosis. The V gene is TRBV30, the J gene TRBJ2-1; D remains ambiguous. Material for sequencing was blood. The CDR3 DNA is TGTGCCTGGAGTCGGGACAATGAGCAGTTCTTC. Encoded protein: CAWSRDNEQFF.